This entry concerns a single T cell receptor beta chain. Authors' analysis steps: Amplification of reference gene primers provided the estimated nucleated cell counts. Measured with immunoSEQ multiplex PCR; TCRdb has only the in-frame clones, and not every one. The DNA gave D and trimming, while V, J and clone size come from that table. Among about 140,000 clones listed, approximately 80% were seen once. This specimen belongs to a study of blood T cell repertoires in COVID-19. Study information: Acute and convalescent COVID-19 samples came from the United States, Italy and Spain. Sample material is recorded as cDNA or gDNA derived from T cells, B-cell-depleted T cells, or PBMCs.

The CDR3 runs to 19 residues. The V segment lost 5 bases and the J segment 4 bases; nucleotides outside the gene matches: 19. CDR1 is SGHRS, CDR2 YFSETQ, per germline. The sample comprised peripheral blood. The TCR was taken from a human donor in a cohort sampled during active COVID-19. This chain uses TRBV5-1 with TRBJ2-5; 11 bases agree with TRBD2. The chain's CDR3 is CASSLLPAGTSGGGETQYF. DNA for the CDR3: TGCGCCAGCAGTTTACTCCCTGCCGGGACTAGCGGAGGGGGAGAGACCCAGTACTTC. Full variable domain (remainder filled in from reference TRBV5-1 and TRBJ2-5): KAGVTQTPRYLIKTRGQQVTLSCSPISGHRSVSWYQQTPGQGLQFLFEYFSETQRNKGNFPGRFSGRQFSNSRSEMNVSTLELGDSALYLCASSLLPAGTSGGGETQYFGPGTRLLVL.